This T cell receptor (beta chain) was documented in a study of shared clonotypes between healthy human individuals. Turning to this clone: Its antigen is currently unknown. Its ends do not fully match the called genes, so a read error is possible.

Overall study results and limits: Generation probability values for non-shared clonotypes were lower than those for clonotypes shared by all four donors.

Germline CDR1 and CDR2: SSHAT and FNYEAQ (reference sequence). The CDR3 has 15 residues. Clones were read by immunoSEQ multiplex PCR, and TCRdb kept only the in-frame ones, dropping some. Counted here are 2,500,000 or so clones, more than 80% occurring once; the ten biggest clones make up roughly 0.15%. The chain joins TRBV7-7 to TRBJ1-2; D unclear. This sequence originates from a man aged 18-30 years in good health. Sequenced sample: naive CD4+ T cells sorted from blood. Subset meaning: CD45RA+ positively selected. CDR3: CASSAPERANYGYTF. The CDR3 nucleotides read TGTGCTAGCAGCGCACCCGAGAGGGCTAACTATGGCTACACCTTC.